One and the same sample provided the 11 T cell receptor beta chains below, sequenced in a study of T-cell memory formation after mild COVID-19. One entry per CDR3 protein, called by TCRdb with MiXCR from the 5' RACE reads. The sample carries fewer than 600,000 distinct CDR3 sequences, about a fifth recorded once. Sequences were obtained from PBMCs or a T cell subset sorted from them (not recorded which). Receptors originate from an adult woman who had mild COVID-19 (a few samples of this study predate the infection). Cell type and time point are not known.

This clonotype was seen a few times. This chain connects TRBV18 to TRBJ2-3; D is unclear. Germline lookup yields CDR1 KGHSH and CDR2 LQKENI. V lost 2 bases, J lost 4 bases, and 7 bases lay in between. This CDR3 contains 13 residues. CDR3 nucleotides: TGTGCCAGCTCACCAGCCCCTCCAGATACGCAGTATTTT. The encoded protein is CASSPAPPDTQYF.

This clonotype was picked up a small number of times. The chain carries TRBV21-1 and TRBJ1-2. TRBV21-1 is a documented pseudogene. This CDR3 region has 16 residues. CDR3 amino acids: CASSSPRGGVPYGYTF. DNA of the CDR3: TGTGCCAGCAGCTCCCCCAGAGGAGGGGTCCCCTATGGCTACACCTTC.

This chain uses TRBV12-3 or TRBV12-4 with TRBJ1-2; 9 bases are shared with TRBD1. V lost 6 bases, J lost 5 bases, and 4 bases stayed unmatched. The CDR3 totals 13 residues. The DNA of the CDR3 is TGTGCCAGCAGGGGGGACAGGGTGTATGGCTACACCTTC. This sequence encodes CASRGDRVYGYTF.

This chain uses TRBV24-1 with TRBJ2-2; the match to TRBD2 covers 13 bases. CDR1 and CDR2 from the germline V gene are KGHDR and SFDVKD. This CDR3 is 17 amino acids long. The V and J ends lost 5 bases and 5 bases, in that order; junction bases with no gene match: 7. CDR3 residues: CATSGATSGRLTGELFF. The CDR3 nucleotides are TGTGCCACCAGTGGCGCGACTAGCGGGAGGTTGACCGGGGAGCTGTTTTTT.

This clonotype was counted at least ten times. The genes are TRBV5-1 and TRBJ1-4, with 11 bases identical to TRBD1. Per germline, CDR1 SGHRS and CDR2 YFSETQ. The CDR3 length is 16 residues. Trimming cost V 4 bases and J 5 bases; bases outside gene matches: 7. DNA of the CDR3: TGCGCCAGCAGCCGGACAGGGGGCGCGGGCAATGAAAAACTGTTTTTT. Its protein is CASSRTGGAGNEKLFF.

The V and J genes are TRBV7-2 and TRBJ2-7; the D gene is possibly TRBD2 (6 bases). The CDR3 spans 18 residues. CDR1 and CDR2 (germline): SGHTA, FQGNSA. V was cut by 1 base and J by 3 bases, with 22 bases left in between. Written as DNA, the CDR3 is TGTGCCAGCAGCTTAGTTAGTTGGGGTGGGGGACTGAGCTACGAGCAGTACTTC. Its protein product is CASSLVSWGGGLSYEQYF. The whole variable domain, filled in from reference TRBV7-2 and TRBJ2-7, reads GAGVSQSPSNKVTEKGKDVELRCDPISGHTALYWYRQSLGQGLEFLIYFQGNSAPDKSGLPSDRFSAERTGGSVSTLTIQRTQQEDSAVYLCASSLVSWGGGLSYEQYFGPGTRLTVT.

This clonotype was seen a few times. CDR3 in DNA: TGCAGCGTCTGGGGGGACAGCTACGAGCAGTACTTC. Encoded protein: CSVWGDSYEQYF. This rearrangement joins TRBV29-1 to TRBJ2-7, with D possibly TRBD1 on 7 matching bases. This CDR3 spans 12 amino acids. Germline V gene sequence: CDR1 SQVTM, CDR2 ANQGSEA. Between the trimmed V and J ends, which lost 6 bases and 3 bases, there was a span of 12 bases.

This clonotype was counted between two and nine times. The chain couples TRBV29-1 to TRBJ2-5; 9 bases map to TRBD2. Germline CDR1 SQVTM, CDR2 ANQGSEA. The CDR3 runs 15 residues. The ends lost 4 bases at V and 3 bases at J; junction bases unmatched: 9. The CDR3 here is CSVVPSGKGEETQYF. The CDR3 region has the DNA TGCAGCGTTGTCCCTAGCGGGAAGGGGGAAGAGACCCAGTACTTC.

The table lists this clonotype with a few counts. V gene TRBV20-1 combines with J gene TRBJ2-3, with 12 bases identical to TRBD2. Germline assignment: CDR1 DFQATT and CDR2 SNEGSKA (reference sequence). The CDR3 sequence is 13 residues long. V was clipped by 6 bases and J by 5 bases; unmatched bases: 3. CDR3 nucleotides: TGCAGTGCCCCACTAGCGGGGGGAGATACGCAGTATTTT. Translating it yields CSAPLAGGDTQYF.

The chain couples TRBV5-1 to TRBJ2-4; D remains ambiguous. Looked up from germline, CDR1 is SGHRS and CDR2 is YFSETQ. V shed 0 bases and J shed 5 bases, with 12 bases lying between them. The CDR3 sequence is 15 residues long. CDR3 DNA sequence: TGCGCCAGCAGCTTGGTACCATATGGAGAAAACATTCAGTACTTC. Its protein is CASSLVPYGENIQYF.

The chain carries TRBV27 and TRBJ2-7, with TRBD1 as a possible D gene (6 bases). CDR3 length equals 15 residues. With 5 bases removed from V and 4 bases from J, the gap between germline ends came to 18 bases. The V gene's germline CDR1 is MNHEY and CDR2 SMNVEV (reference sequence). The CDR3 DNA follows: TGTGCCAGCAGTCCTCGGGGCAGGGGCGGGTACGAGCAGTACTTC. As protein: CASSPRGRGGYEQYF.